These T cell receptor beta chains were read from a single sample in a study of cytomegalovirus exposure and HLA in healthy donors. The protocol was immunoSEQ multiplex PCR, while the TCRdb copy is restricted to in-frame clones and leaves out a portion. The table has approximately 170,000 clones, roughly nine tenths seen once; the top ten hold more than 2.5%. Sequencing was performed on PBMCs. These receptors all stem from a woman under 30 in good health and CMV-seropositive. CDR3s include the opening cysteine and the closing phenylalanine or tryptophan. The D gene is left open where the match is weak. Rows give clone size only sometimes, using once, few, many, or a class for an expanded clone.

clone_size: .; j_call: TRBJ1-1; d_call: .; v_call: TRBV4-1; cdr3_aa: CASSPDWTYMNTEAFF; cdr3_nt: TGCGCCAGCAGCCCGGACTGGACCTACATGAACACTGAAGCTTTCTTT
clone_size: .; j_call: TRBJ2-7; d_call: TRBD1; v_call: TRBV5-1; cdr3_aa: CASSPWGTGPSYEQYF; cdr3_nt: TGCGCCAGCAGCCCCTGGGGGACAGGCCCCTCCTACGAGCAGTACTTC
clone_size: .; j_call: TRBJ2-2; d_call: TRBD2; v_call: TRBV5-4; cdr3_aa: CASSSFSGGAYRELFF; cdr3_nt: TGTGCCAGCAGCAGCTTCAGCGGGGGGGCCTATAGGGAGCTGTTTTTT
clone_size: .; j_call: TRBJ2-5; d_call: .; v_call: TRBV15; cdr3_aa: CATSRTPVGETQYF; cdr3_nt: TGTGCCACCAGCAGAACGCCGGTCGGGGAGACCCAGTACTTC
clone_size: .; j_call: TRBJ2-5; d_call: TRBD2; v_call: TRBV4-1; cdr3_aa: CASSQEAGPLSAAQYF; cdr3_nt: TGCGCCAGCAGCCAAGAAGCGGGGCCGCTGTCCGCGGCCCAGTACTTC
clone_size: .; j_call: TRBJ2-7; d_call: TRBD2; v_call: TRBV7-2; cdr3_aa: CASSLAATSGINYEQYF; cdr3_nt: TGTGCCAGCAGCTTAGCCGCTACTAGCGGAATCAACTACGAGCAGTACTTC
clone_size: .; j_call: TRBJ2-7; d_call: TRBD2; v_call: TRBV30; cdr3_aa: CAWTRGGVQTYEQYF; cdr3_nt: TGTGCCTGGACTCGCGGGGGGGTTCAGACCTACGAGCAGTACTTC
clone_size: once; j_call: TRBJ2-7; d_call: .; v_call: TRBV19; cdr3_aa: CASTLEWGLDEQYF; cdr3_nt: TGTGCCAGTACCCTGGAGTGGGGGCTAGACGAGCAGTACTTC
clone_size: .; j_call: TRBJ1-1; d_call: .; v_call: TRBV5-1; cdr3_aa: CASSILGSLGTEAFF; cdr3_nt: TGCGCCAGCAGCATTCTCGGGTCGCTAGGCACTGAAGCTTTCTTT
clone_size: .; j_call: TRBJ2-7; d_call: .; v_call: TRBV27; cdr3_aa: CASSSTGVHEQYF; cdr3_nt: TGTGCCAGCAGTTCTACCGGGGTCCACGAGCAGTACTTC
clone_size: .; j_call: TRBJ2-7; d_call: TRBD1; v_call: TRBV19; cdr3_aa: CASSRTGNYEQYF; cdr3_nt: TGTGCCAGTAGTAGGACAGGGAACTACGAGCAGTACTTC
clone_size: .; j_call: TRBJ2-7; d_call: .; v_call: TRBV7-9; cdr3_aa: CASGVQGGGEQYF; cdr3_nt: TGTGCCAGCGGTGTTCAGGGGGGAGGCGAGCAGTACTTC
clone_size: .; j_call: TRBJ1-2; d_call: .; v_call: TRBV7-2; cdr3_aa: CASSLGRDYGYTF; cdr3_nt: TGTGCCAGCAGCTTGGGCAGGGACTATGGCTACACCTTC
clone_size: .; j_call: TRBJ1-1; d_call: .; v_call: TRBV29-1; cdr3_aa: CSAQGGWNTEAFF; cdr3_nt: TGCAGCGCACAAGGGGGTTGGAACACTGAAGCTTTCTTT
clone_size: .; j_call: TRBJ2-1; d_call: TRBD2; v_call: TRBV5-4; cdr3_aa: CASSLAGGRYNEQFF; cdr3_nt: TGTGCCAGCAGCTTAGCGGGGGGTCGCTACAATGAGCAGTTCTTC
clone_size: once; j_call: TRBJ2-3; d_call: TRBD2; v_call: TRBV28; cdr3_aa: CASSFWRGDSTDTQYF; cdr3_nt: TGTGCCAGCAGTTTTTGGCGGGGGGATTCCACAGATACGCAGTATTTT
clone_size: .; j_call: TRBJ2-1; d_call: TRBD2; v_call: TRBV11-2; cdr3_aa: CASRPSGRAPSYNEQFF; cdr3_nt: TGTGCCAGCAGGCCTAGCGGGCGTGCTCCCTCCTACAATGAGCAGTTCTTC
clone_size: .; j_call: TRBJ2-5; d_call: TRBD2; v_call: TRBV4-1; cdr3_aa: CASSQGLAGPQETQYF; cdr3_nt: TGCGCCAGCAGCCAAGGACTAGCGGGTCCCCAAGAGACCCAGTACTTC
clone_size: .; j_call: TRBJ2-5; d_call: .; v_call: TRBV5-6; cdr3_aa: CASSLAEGLSETQYF; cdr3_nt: TGTGCCAGCAGCTTGGCTGAGGGCCTAAGTGAGACCCAGTACTTC
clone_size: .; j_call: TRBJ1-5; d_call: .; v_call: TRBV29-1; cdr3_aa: CSVGGSSNQPQHF; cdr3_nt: TGCAGCGTTGGAGGGAGCAGCAATCAGCCCCAGCATTTT
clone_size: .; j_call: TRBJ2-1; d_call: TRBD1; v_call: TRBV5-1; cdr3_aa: CASSEGQGQINEQFF; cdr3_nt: TGCGCCAGCAGCGAGGGACAGGGGCAGATTAATGAGCAGTTCTTC
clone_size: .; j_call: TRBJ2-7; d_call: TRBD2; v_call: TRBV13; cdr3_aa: CASSLRSGTSSYEQYF; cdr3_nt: TGTGCCAGCAGCCTCCGATCTGGGACTAGCTCCTACGAGCAGTACTTC
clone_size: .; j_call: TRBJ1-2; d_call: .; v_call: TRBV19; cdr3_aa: CASSMFSGLNGYTF; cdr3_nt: TGTGCCAGTAGTATGTTCTCAGGGCTGAATGGCTACACCTTC
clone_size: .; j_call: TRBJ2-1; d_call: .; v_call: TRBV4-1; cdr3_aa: CASRLSSSYNEQFF; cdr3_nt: TGCGCCAGCCGACTTTCGAGCTCCTACAATGAGCAGTTCTTC
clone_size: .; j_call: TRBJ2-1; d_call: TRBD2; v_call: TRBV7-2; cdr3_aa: CASSGLAAYNEQFF; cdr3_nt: TGTGCCAGCAGCGGACTAGCGGCCTACAATGAGCAGTTCTTC
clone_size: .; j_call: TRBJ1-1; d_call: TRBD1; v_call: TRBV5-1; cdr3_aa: CASSPTGGNTEAFF; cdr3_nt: TGCGCCAGCAGCCCTACAGGGGGGAACACTGAAGCTTTCTTT
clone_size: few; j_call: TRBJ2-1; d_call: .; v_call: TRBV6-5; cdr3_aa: CASSYSGAVYNEQFF; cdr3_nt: TGTGCCAGCAGTTACTCGGGGGCGGTCTACAATGAGCAGTTCTTC
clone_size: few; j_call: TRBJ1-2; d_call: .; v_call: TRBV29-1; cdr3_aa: CSVDRVDYGYTF; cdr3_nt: TGCAGCGTTGACAGGGTGGACTATGGCTACACCTTC
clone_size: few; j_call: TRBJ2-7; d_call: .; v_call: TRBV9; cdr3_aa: CASSVAGAPAHEQYF; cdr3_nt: TGTGCCAGCAGCGTAGCTGGGGCCCCCGCCCACGAGCAGTACTTC
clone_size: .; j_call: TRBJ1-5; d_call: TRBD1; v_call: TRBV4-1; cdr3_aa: CASSQDPGDRGNQPQHF; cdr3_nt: TGCGCCAGCAGCCAAGATCCCGGCGACAGGGGCAATCAGCCCCAGCATTTT
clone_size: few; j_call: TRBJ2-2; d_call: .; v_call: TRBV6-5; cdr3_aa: CASSYRQGTDTGELFF; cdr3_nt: TGTGCCAGCAGTTACCGGCAGGGTACGGACACCGGGGAGCTGTTTTTT